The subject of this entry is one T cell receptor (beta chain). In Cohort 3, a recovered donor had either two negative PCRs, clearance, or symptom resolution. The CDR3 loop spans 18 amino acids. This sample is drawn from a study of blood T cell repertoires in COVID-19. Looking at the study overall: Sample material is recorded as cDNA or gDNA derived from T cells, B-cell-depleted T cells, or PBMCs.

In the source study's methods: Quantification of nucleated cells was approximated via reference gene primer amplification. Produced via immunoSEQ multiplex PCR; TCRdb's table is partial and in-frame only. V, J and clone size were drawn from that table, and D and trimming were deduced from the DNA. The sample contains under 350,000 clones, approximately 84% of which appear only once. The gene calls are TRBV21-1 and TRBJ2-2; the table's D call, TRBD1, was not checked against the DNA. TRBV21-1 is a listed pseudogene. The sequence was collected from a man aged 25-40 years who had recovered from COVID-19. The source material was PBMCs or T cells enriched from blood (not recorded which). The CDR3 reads CASRPNSGGPPNTGELFF. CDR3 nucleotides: TGTGCCAGCAGACCCAATTCAGGGGGCCCACCCAACACCGGGGAGCTGTTTTTT.